The next 26 T cell receptor beta chains were all read from a single sample in a study of blood T cells in healthy people across ages. A second PCR of 7 to 11 cycles used a sample-barcoded 5' primer and a J-beta primer mix. TCRdb reprocessed the 5' RACE reads via MiXCR and lists one record per CDR3 protein. The sample includes about 680,000 distinct CDR3 sequences, 49% of them seen just once. The sequenced sample was blood. The source is a woman aged 60-75 years in good health.

This clonotype was counted a few times. The rearrangement joins TRBV7-6 to TRBJ1-4, with D hard to call. Per germline, CDR1 SGHVS and CDR2 FNYEAQ. The V gene lost 2 bases and the J gene lost 5 bases, with 12 bases spanning the gap. The CDR3 contains 15 residues. CDR3 in DNA: TGTGCCAGCAGCTTAATGGGAAAAGGGAATGAAAAACTGTTTTTT. Its protein product is CASSLMGKGNEKLFF.

J is TRBJ1-1 and V is TRBV7-8; 8 positions match TRBD1. CDR3 size: 16 residues. V lost 3 bases, J lost 4 bases, and 10 bases stayed unmatched. Germline loops: CDR1 SGHVS, CDR2 FQNEAQ. This CDR3 reads CASSLDRRGQGTEAFF. DNA of the CDR3: TGTGCCAGCAGCTTGGACCGCAGGGGGCAGGGCACTGAAGCTTTCTTT.

This clonotype was seen only a few times. The chain recombines TRBV28 with TRBJ2-7; no definite D call. Per the germline V gene, CDR1 is MDHEN and CDR2 is SYDVKM. V lost 7 bases and J lost 6, with 13 bases in between. CDR3 length: 12 residues. CDR3 sequence (DNA): TGTGCCAGCAAATCGGCCAGCACCGAGCAGTACTTC. Translation gives CASKSASTEQYF.

The chain carries TRBV10-3 and TRBJ2-1; D ambiguous. Germline loops: CDR1 ENHRY, CDR2 SYGVKD. The CDR3 consists of 13 residues. The V end was cut by 0 bases, the J end by 5 bases, with 5 bases between. The CDR3 DNA follows: TGTGCCATCAGTGAGTCTGCAGACAATGAGCAGTTCTTC. Translated: CAISESADNEQFF.

CDR3 bases: TGTGCCAGCAGCCCCCCCAGAGACGGCACAGAGACCCAGTACTTC. Residues: CASSPPRDGTETQYF. The rearrangement joins TRBV21-1 to TRBJ2-5; the DNA was not used to check the table's D call, TRBD1. TRBV21-1 is an annotated pseudogene. There are 15 residues in the CDR3.

Comment on this clonotype: One junction end does not reproduce the germline sequence, and a read error may be involved. The V and J genes are TRBV20-1 and TRBJ2-6; D might be TRBD1 (5 bases). Germline lookup yields CDR1 DFQATT and CDR2 SNEGSKA (reference sequence). CDR3 length equals 15 residues. CDR3 in DNA: TGCAGTGCTCCCCCCCGTAGCTCTGGGGCCAACGTCCAGACTTTC. This sequence encodes CSAPPRSSGANVQTF.

The table lists this clonotype with many counts. V is TRBV18 and J is TRBJ1-1, with D hard to call. The CDR3 length is 15 residues. V lost 3 bases, J lost 0 bases, and 11 bases lay in between. Germline CDR1 KGHSH, CDR2 LQKENI. The CDR3 loop reads CASSPPNSLNTEAFF. CDR3 DNA sequence: TGTGCCAGCTCACCCCCGAACAGCTTGAACACTGAAGCTTTCTTT.

The genes are TRBV20-1 and TRBJ1-5; 7 positions match TRBD1. The germline V gene encodes CDR1 DFQATT and CDR2 SNEGSKA (reference sequence). V gave up 0 bases and J gave up 0 bases; unmatched junction bases: 5. The CDR3 spans 16 residues. The CDR3 sequence: CSARDPGQVSNQPQHF. The DNA for the CDR3 is TGCAGTGCTAGAGACCCTGGACAGGTTAGCAATCAGCCCCAGCATTTT.

Note on this clonotype: Its ends do not fully match the called genes, so a read error is possible. The chain couples TRBV10-3 to TRBJ2-3; 9 bases map to TRBD1. The CDR3 covers 15 residues. Germline V CDR1 and CDR2: ENHRY, SYGVKD. This CDR3 reads CAVSGNRGPTDTQYF. The CDR3 region has the DNA TGTGCCGTCAGTGGCAACAGGGGGCCCACAGATACGCAGTATTTT.

The chain carries TRBV9 and TRBJ2-2; 8 positions agree with TRBD1. Germline V lookup: CDR1 SGDLS, CDR2 YYNGEE. The V and J ends lost 4 bases and 1 base, in that order; junction bases with no gene match: 6. The CDR3 runs to 16 residues. CDR3: CASSLRTGLNTGELFF. CDR3 nucleotides: TGTGCCAGCAGCCTCCGGACAGGGCTGAACACCGGGGAGCTGTTTTTT.

The chain links TRBV18 to TRBJ2-5; 9 bases align to TRBD2. The DNA end favors TRBJ2-7, so the J call may be wrong. The germline gives CDR1 KGHSH, CDR2 LQKENI. This CDR3 is 18 amino acids long. CDR3 amino acids: CASSPNLGGGGSYYEQYF. The CDR3 nucleotides are TGTGCCAGCTCACCCAACCTAGGCGGGGGGGGCTCCTACTACGAGCAGTACTTC.

This clonotype was picked up a small number of times. The V gene is TRBV20-1, the J gene TRBJ2-7; 14 bases map to TRBD2. Trimming at V came to 6 bases and at J to 3 bases, leaving 25 bases not matched to a gene. CDR1 DFQATT and CDR2 SNEGSKA come from the germline V gene (reference sequence). CDR3 length: 21 amino acids. The DNA for the CDR3 is TGCAGTGCGAGGAGGGGGGCCCTTTCCGGGACTAGCGGGAGCAGGAGCTACGAGCAGTACTTC. Protein sequence: CSARRGALSGTSGSRSYEQYF.

V usage is TRBV20-1 and J usage is TRBJ1-2; the D is unclear. The CDR3 spans 13 residues. The V gene lost 6 bases and the J gene lost 4 bases, with 15 bases spanning the gap. The V gene's germline CDR1 is DFQATT and CDR2 SNEGSKA (reference sequence). CDR3 amino acids: CSAPRIESYGYTF. The CDR3 coding sequence is TGCAGTGCCCCTCGGATTGAATCCTATGGCTACACCTTC.

CDR3 loop: CACAGGYHTQYF. The CDR3 coding sequence is TGTGCCTGCGCGGGAGGGTACCATACGCAGTATTTT. The J gene is TRBJ2-3, the V gene TRBV30; 9 bases fit TRBD2. Losses at the gene ends were 6 bases for V and 7 bases for J; bases not matched to a gene: 5. The CDR3 loop spans 12 amino acids. CDR1 GTSNPN and CDR2 SVGIG come from the germline V gene (reference sequence).

Only a few counts were recorded for this clonotype. The chain couples TRBV4-2 to TRBJ2-7; D remains unclear. In germline, CDR1 is LGHNA, CDR2 YNFKEQ. The CDR3 totals 13 residues. Trimming stripped 4 bases from V and 2 bases from J, with 9 bases between. This CDR3 is CASSPRAAYEQYF. In DNA form, the CDR3 reads TGTGCCAGCAGCCCTCGGGCAGCCTACGAGCAGTACTTC.

The CDR3 DNA reads as TGTGCCAGCAGCACGTACCCGGGACGGGTTAATTCACCCCTCCACTTT. It encodes CASSTYPGRVNSPLHF. The chain carries TRBV7-2 and TRBJ1-6; perhaps TRBD1 as D (5 bases). Germline V gives CDR1 SGHTA, CDR2 FQGNSA. The CDR3 contains 16 residues. V was trimmed by 5 bases and J by 6 bases, leaving 17 bases between them.

With respect to this clonotype: This may be a read error: a much more frequent sequence differs by one nucleotide. This rearrangement joins TRBV29-1 to TRBJ2-5; D is possibly TRBD2 (5 bases). V gave up 7 bases and J gave up 4 bases, with 19 bases separating them. Per germline, CDR1 SQVTM and CDR2 ANQGSEA. The CDR3 is made up of 14 amino acids. The CDR3 sequence: CSAARTVGRETQYF. In DNA, the CDR3 is TGCAGCGCGGCTAGGACTGTGGGGAGAGAGACCCAGTACTTC.

This clonotype was recorded many times. The chain combines TRBV10-3 with TRBJ2-3; 8 positions agree with TRBD2. V shed 7 bases and J 4 bases; nucleotides not matched to a gene: 4. The CDR3 consists of 13 residues. Germline CDR1 and CDR2: ENHRY and SYGVKD. As DNA, the CDR3 is TGTGCCATCACCGGGAGGGAGGCAGATACGCAGTATTTT. Translated: CAITGREADTQYF.

The V call is TRBV6-1, the J call TRBJ2-7; D uncertain. The CDR3 runs to 13 residues. Germline assignment: CDR1 MNHNS and CDR2 SASEGT. The V gene lost 2 bases and the J gene lost 3 bases, with 8 bases spanning the gap. The CDR3 sequence is CASSEHTHYEQYF. Here the CDR3 DNA reads TGTGCCAGCAGTGAACACACCCACTACGAGCAGTACTTC.

This clonotype has just a few counts. This rearrangement joins TRBV28 to TRBJ2-1; 7 positions match TRBD2. Germline CDR1 reads MDHEN; CDR2 reads SYDVKM. Losses at the gene ends were 5 bases for V and 10 bases for J; bases not matched to a gene: 8. This CDR3 is 13 amino acids long. For the CDR3, the DNA is TGTGCCAGCAGTAGGACTCCGCGGGGGGAGCAGTTCTTC. It encodes CASSRTPRGEQFF.

A note on this clonotype: The junction departs from germline at one end; a sequencing error may be responsible. J is TRBJ2-7 and V is TRBV20-1; 10 nucleotides line up with TRBD2. Per the germline V gene, CDR1 is DFQATT and CDR2 is SNEGSKA (reference sequence). The CDR3 is 12 amino acids. This chain's CDR3 is CSPSGSSYEQYF. Written as DNA, the CDR3 is TGCAGTCCTAGCGGGAGCTCCTACGAGCAGTACTTC.

Concerning this clonotype: The junction departs from the called germline gene at one end, perhaps through a read error. The rearrangement uses TRBV20-1 and TRBJ1-2, with D perhaps TRBD1 (5 bases). Germline CDR1 is DFQATT and CDR2 is SNEGSKA (reference sequence). This CDR3 comprises 13 residues. DNA of the CDR3: TGCAGTGCTGGAGAGGGACGGAACTATGGCTACACCTTC. Its translation: CSAGEGRNYGYTF.

The chain has TRBV7-9 and TRBJ2-7; 7 bases line up with TRBD1. V shed 3 bases and J 4 bases; nucleotides not matched to a gene: 6. Germline V lookup: CDR1 SEHNR, CDR2 FQNEAQ (reference sequence). The CDR3 extends over 14 amino acids. In nucleotides, the CDR3 is TGTGCCAGCAGCTTTTATGGGACAGATTACGAGCAGTACTTC. Protein product: CASSFYGTDYEQYF.

This rearrangement joins TRBV6-5 to TRBJ1-3; D gene unclear. This CDR3 comprises 18 residues. Trimming took 2 bases from V and 3 from J, leaving 20 bases between them. Per the germline V gene, CDR1 is MNHEY and CDR2 is SVGAGI. The CDR3 region is CASSYGGVASGYGNTIYF. CDR3 DNA: TGTGCCAGCAGTTACGGTGGCGTGGCGTCGGGATATGGAAACACCATATATTTT.

The chain links TRBV6-6 to TRBJ1-2; possible D gene TRBD1, 6 bases. Germline CDR1 and CDR2: MNHNY and SVGAGI (reference sequence). The CDR3 totals 11 residues. V was trimmed by 1 base and J by 13 bases, leaving 10 bases between them. CDR3 sequence: CASSYWDKCTF. DNA of the CDR3: TGTGCCAGCAGTTACTGGGACAAGTGCACCTTC.

The chain joins TRBV20-1 to TRBJ2-7; TRBD1 aligns across 7 bases. The CDR3 runs to 13 residues. CDR1 DFQATT and CDR2 SNEGSKA come from the germline V gene (reference sequence). With 3 bases clipped from V and 2 bases from J, the junction kept 4 bases outside the gene matches. CDR3 amino acids: CSARGTAAYEQYF. The CDR3 DNA is TGCAGTGCTAGGGGGACAGCTGCCTACGAGCAGTACTTC.